This paragraph reports one TCR beta chain. Its antigen is still unknown. This entry comes from a study of PD-L1 blockade in urothelial cancer. The overall study: A median blood sample held approximately 140,000 T cells and tens of thousands of unique TCRs.

The method was immunoSEQ multiplex PCR; TCRdb's version includes in-frame clones alone and lacks a portion of them. Of more than 45,000 clones listed, about 82% are singletons. The CDR3 spans 15 residues. CDR1 and CDR2 from the germline V gene are MNHEY and SVGAGI. V lost 2 bases and J lost 5, with 15 bases in between. Time point reported: peripheral blood 6 weeks after treatment start. Study-wide points: The study found that durable-benefit patients expanded tumor-associated blood clones more at 3 weeks. Sub-median blood TCR clonality before treatment predicted longer survival.

The specimen was PBMCs, collected around atezolizumab (anti-PD-L1) treatment. This receptor was taken from an older man with urothelial cancer. The gene calls are TRBV6-5 and TRBJ1-1; D possibly corresponds to TRBD1 (6 bases). CDR3 sequence: CASSYGGKVGTEAFF. The CDR3 DNA reads TGTGCCAGCAGTTACGGGGGCAAAGTGGGGACTGAAGCTTTCTTT.